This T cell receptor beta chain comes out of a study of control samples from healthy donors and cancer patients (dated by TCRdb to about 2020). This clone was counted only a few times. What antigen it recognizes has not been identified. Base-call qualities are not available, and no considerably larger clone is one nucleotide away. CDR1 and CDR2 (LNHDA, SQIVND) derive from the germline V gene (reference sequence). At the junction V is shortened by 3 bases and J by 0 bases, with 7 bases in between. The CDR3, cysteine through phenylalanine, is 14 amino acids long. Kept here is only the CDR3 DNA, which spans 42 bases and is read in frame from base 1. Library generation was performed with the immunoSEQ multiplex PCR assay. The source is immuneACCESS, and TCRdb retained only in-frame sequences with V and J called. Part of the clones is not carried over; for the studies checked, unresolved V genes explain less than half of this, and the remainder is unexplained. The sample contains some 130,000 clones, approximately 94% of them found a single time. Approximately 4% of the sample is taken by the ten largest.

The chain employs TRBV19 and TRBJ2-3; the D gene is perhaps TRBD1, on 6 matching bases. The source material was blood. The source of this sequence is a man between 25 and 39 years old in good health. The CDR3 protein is CASSIQGSTDTQYF. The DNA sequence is TGTGCCAGTAGTATCCAGGGGAGCACAGATACGCAGTATTTT.